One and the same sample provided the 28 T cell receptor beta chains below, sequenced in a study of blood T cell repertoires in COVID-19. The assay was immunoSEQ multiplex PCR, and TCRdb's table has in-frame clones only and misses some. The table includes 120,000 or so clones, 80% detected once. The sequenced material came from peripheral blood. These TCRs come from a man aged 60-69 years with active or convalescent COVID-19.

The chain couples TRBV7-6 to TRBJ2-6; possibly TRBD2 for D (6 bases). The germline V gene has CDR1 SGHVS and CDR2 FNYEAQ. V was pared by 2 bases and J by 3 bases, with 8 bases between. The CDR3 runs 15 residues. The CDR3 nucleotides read TGTGCCAGCAGCTTATACGGGAGTGGGGCCAACGTCCTGACTTTC. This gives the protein CASSLYGSGANVLTF.

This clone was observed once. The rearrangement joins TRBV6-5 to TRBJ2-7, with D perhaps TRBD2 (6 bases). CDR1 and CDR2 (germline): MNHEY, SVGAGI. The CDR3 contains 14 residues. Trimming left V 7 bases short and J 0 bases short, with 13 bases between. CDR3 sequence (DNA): TGTGCCAGCACAAGGGCTAGCGTCTCCTACGAGCAGTACTTC. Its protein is CASTRASVSYEQYF.

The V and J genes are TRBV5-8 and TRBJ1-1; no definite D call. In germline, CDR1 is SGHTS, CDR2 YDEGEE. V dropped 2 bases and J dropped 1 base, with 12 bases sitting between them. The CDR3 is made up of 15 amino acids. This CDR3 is CASSFEGRTNTEAFF. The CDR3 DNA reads TGTGCCAGCAGCTTTGAGGGCCGGACGAACACTGAAGCTTTCTTT.

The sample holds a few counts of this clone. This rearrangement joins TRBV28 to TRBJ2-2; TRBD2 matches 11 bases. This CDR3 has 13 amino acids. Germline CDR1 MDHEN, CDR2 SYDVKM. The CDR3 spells CASGRGNTGELFF. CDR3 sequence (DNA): TGTGCTAGCGGGAGGGGGAACACCGGGGAGCTGTTTTTT.

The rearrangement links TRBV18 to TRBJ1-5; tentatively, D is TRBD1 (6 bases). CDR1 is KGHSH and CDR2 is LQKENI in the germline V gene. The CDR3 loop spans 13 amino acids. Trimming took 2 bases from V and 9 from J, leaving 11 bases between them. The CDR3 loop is CASSPGGLAPQHF. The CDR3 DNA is TGTGCCAGCTCACCAGGGGGCCTTGCGCCCCAGCATTTT.

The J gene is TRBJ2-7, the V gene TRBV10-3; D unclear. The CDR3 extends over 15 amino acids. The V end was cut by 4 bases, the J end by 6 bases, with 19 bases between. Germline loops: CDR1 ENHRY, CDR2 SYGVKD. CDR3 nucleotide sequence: TGTGCCATCAGTGGGTTAGGAGTAGCCGTATCCGAGCAGTACTTC. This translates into CAISGLGVAVSEQYF.

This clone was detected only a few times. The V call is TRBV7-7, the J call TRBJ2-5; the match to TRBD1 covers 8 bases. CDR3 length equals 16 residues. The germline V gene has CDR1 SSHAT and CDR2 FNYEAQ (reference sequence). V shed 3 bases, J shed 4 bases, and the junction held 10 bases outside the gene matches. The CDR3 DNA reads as TGTGCCAGCAGCTTGGGGGGAACTGGACAGGGAGAGACCCAGTACTTC. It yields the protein CASSLGGTGQGETQYF.

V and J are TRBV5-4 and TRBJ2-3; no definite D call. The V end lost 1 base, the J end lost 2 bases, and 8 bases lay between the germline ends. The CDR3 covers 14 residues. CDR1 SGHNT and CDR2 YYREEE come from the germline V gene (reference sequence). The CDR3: CASSLSPNTDTQYF. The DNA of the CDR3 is TGTGCCAGCAGCTTGTCCCCTAACACAGATACGCAGTATTTT.

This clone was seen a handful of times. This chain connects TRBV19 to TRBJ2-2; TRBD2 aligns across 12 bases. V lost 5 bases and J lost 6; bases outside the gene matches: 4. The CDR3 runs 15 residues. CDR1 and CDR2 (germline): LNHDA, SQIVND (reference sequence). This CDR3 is CASSSGLAGPGELFF. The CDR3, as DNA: TGTGCCAGTAGTTCGGGACTAGCGGGCCCCGGGGAGCTGTTTTTT.

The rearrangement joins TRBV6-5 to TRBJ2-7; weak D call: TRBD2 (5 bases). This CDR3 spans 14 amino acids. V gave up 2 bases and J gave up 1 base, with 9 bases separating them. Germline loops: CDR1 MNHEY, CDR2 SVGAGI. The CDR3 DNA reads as TGTGCCAGCAGTTACATCCGGGGTTCCTACGAGCAGTACTTC. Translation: CASSYIRGSYEQYF.

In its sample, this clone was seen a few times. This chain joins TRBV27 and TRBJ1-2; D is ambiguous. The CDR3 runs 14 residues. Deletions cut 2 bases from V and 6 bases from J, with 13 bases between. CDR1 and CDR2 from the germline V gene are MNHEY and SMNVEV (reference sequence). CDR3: CASSLISPEDGYTF. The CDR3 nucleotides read TGTGCCAGCAGTTTAATCTCCCCGGAGGATGGCTACACCTTC.

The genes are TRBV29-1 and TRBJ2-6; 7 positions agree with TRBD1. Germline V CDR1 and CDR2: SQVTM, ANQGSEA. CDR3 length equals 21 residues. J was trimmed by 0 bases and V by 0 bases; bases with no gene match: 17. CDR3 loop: CSVEDCGQGVVWSSGANVLTF. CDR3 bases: TGCAGCGTTGAAGATTGTGGTCAGGGGGTAGTATGGAGCTCTGGGGCCAACGTCCTGACTTTC.

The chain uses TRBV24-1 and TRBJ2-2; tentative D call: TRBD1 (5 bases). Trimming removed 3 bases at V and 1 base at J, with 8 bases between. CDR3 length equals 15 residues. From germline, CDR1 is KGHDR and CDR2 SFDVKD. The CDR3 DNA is TGTGCCACCAGTGATCGCCAGGGGAACACCGGGGAGCTGTTTTTT. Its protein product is CATSDRQGNTGELFF.

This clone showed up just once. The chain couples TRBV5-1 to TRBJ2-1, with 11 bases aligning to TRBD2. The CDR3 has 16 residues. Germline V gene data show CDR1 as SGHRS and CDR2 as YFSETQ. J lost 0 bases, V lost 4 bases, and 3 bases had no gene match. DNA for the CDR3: TGCGCCAGCAGCCCCGGGACTAGCGGCTCCTACAATGAGCAGTTCTTC. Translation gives CASSPGTSGSYNEQFF.

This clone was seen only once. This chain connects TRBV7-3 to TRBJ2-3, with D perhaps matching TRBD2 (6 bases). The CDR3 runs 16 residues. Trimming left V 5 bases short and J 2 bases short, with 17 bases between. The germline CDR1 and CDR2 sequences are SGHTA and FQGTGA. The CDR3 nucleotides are TGTGCCAGCAGCCCGACCGGGACTCACTACACAGATACGCAGTATTTT. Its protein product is CASSPTGTHYTDTQYF.

In nucleotides, the CDR3 is TGTGCCAGCAGCCCTAGCGGGAGGTACGAGCAGTACTTC. Translated, it gives CASSPSGRYEQYF. This sequence joins TRBV5-4 and TRBJ2-7, with 11 bases that match TRBD2. The trim removed 4 bases at V and 4 bases at J, leaving 1 base unmatched. The CDR3 length is 13 residues. CDR1 and CDR2 from the germline V gene are SGHNT and YYREEE (reference sequence).

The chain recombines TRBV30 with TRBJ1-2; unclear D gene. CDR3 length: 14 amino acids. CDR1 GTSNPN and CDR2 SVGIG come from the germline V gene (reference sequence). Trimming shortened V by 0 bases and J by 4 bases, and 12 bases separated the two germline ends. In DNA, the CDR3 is TGTGCCTGGAGTGTGGGTTTGGAGGGCTATGGCTACACCTTC. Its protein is CAWSVGLEGYGYTF.

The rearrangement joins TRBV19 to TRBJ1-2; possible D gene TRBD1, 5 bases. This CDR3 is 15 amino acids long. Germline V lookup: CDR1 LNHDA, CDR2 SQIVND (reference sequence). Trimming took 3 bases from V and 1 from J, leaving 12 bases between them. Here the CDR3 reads CASSISRQGNYGYTF. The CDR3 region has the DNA TGTGCCAGTAGTATCTCCAGGCAGGGTAACTATGGCTACACCTTC.

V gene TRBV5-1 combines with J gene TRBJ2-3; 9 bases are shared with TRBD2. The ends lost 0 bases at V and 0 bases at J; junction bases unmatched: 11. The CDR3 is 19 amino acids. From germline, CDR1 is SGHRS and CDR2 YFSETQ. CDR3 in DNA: TGCGCCAGCAGCTTGGGGCGTCGGGCTAGCGGGGCTAGCACAGATACGCAGTATTTT. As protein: CASSLGRRASGASTDTQYF.

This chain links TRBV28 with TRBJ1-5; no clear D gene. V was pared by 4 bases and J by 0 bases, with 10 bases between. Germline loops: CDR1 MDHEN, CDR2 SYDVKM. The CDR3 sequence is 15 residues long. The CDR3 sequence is CASSSLMYSNQPQHF. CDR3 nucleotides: TGTGCCAGCAGTTCTCTAATGTATAGCAATCAGCCCCAGCATTTT.

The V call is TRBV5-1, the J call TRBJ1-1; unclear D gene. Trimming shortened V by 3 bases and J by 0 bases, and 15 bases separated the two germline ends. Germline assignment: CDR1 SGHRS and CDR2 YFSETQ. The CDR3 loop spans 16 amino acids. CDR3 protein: CASSSFIQNMNTEAFF. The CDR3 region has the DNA TGCGCCAGCAGCTCATTCATACAGAACATGAACACTGAAGCTTTCTTT.

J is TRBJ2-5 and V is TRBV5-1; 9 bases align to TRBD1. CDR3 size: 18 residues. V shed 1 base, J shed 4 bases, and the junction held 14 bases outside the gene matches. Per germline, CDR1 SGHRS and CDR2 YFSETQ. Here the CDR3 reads CASSLTSGTGRWRETQYF. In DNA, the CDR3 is TGCGCCAGCAGCTTGACCTCCGGGACAGGGAGATGGCGAGAGACCCAGTACTTC.

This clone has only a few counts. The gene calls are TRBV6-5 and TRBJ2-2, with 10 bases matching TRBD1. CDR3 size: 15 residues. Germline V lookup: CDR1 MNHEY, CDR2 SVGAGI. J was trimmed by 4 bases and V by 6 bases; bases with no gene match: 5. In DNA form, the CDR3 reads TGTGCCAGCAGGGGGGACAGGGGAGGCACCGGGGAGCTGTTTTTT. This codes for CASRGDRGGTGELFF.

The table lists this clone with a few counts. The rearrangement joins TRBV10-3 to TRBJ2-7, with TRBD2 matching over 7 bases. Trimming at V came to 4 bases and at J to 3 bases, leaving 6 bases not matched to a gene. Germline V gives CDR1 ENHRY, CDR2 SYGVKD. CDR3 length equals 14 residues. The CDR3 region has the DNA TGTGCCATCAGTGGCCGCGGCGGGAGCTACGAGCAGTACTTC. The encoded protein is CAISGRGGSYEQYF.

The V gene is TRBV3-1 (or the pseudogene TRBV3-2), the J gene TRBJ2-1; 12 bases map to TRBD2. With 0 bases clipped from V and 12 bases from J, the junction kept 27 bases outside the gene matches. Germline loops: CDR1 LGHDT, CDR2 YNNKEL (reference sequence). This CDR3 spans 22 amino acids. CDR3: CASSQEFPTSGRGGVGPTWQFF. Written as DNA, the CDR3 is TGTGCCAGCAGCCAAGAATTCCCGACTAGCGGGAGAGGGGGTGTCGGCCCTACATGGCAGTTCTTC.

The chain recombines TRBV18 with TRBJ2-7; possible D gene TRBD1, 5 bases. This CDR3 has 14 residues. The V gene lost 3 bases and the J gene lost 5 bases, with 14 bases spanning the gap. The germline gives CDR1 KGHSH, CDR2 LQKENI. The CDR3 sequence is CASSPLQVENEQYF. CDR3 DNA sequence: TGTGCCAGCTCACCGCTACAGGTTGAAAACGAGCAGTACTTC.

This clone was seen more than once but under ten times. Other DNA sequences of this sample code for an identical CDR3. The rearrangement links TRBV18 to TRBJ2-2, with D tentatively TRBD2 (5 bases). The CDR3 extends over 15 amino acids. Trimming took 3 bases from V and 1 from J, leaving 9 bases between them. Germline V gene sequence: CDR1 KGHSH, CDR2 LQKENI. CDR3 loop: CASSPPRGNTGELFF. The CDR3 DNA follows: TGTGCCAGCTCACCGCCACGGGGGAACACCGGGGAGCTGTTTTTT. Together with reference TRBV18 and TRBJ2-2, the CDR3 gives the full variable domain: NAGVMQNPRHLVRRRGQEARLRCSPMKGHSHVYWYRQLPEEGLKFMVYLQKENIIDESGMPKERFSAEFPKEGPSILRIQQVVRGDSAAYFCASSPPRGNTGELFFGEGSRLTVL.

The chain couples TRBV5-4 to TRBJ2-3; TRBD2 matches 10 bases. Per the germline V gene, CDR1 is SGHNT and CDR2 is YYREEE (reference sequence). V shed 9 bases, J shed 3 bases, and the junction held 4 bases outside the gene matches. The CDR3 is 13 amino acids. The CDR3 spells CAIRLAGTDTQYF. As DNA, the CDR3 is TGTGCCATCCGACTAGCGGGTACAGATACGCAGTATTTT.